This TCR beta chain is drawn from a study of blood T cells in healthy people across ages. A second PCR of 7 to 11 cycles used a sample-barcoded 5' primer and a J-beta primer mix. In TCRdb, the 5' RACE reads were re-called with MiXCR into one record per CDR3 protein. The data hold 450,000 to 600,000 distinct CDR3 sequences, with about 27% observed a single time. This clonotype was counted only a few times. Deletions cut 5 bases from V and 4 bases from J, with 21 bases between. The CDR3 extends over 17 amino acids. Peripheral blood was drawn, around 9.4 milliliters per donor. This sample also belongs to another study, concerning T cells of mothers and their children. That work contributes: For unrelated pairs as for related ones, thymic selection shapes TCR recombination output similarly.

V is TRBV12-3 or TRBV12-4 and J is TRBJ2-1; D uncertain. The sequenced material came from blood. The receptor comes from a boy under 10 years old in good health. Written as DNA, the CDR3 is TGTGCCAGCAGTCCCCTCCGGATGCCCACTGAATACAATGAGCAGTTCTTC. This translates into CASSPLRMPTEYNEQFF.